This entry describes one TCR beta chain. Its recognized antigen is unknown. Per-base quality was not reported, and no clone a single base away is much larger than it. Each collaborating institution followed its own protocols to collect whole blood in K2EDTA tubes. For TCRbeta analysis, collaborator samples were shipped as frozen whole blood, as isolated PBMCs, or as DNA extracted from either sample type. This record belongs to a study of blood T cell repertoires in COVID-19 (TCRdb year 2020). With respect to the entire study: The collaborator samples originated in the United States, Italy and Spain and spanned the acute and convalescent phases of COVID-19. The material from the prospective study consisted of cDNA or gDNA derived from T cells, B-cell-depleted T cells, or PBMCs. The dataset comprised deeply sampled blood TCRbeta repertoires from subjects exposed to, actively infected with, or recovered from COVID-19. The repertoires were made available in a free public database intended to serve as a resource for research on the immune response to SARS-CoV-2. The samples were drawn from the first 160 participants of the ongoing ImmuneRACE study and from 1,254 subjects provided by 6 global collaborators. Nearly every sample came with metadata listing a de-identified subject ID, COVID-19 status, age in years and sex. HLA class I and class II types, where available, came from metadata supplied by the sample provider rather than from assay-based typing. Results and caveats for the whole study, not just this receptor: The quantity of clinical and demographic metadata differed by source and by participant and was supplied without curation.

The CDR3 covers 15 residues, taking in both the cysteine and the phenylalanine. The retained sequence is limited to the CDR3, 45 bases, with the frame set at the first base. The germline V gene sets CDR1 to SGHTA and CDR2 to FQGNSA. Trimming takes 3 bases off V and 4 bases off J; junction bases not matched to a gene: 2. TCRbeta CDR3 regions were amplified from genomic DNA using the immunoSEQ Assay, a bias-controlled multiplex PCR. The authors processed their data as follows. The number of nucleated cells in each sample was estimated from the amplification of reference gene primers within the assay. Sequence reads were collapsed and filtered to measure the absolute abundance of every unique TCRbeta CDR3 rearrangement. For each sample, productive Simpson clonality was calculated as the square root of Simpson's diversity index across productive rearrangements. In TCRdb, the immuneACCESS table is reduced to in-frame sequences with V and J assigned. These tables do not hold every clone; where another copy was compared, an unresolved V gene accounts for under half, and the others remain unexplained. The V and J calls and clone size come from that table; D and trimming were worked out from the DNA. The sample contains roughly 110,000 clones, approximately 89% of them found a single time. The ten largest clones represent under 7% of the sample.

This receptor was taken from a man in his forties or fifties with active or convalescent COVID-19. Specimen: peripheral blood. The rearranged chain carries TRBV7-2 and TRBJ2-2; 10 middle bases align to TRBD1. CDR3 sequence: CASSFRTGGTGELFF. The nucleotide sequence is TGTGCCAGCAGCTTCAGGACAGGGGGCACCGGGGAGCTGTTTTTT.